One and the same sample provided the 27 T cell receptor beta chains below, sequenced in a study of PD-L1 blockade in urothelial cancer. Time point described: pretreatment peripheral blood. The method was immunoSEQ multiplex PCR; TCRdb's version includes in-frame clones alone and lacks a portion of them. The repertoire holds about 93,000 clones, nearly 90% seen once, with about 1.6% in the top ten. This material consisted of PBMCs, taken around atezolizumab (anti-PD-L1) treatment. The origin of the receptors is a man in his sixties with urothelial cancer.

The CDR3 is CASSSRQGTGELFF. CDR3 bases: TGTGCCAGCAGCTCCCGACAGGGCACCGGGGAGCTGTTTTTT. The V call is TRBV7-9, the J call TRBJ2-2, with 7 bases that match TRBD1. The germline CDR1 and CDR2 sequences are SEHNR and FQNEAQ (reference sequence). The CDR3 is made up of 14 amino acids. Trimming took 4 bases from V and 4 from J; bases not matched to a gene: 3.

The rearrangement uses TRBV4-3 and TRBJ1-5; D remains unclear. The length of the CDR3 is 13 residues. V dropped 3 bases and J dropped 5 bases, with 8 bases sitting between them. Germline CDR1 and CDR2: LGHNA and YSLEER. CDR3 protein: CASSQGRDQPQHF. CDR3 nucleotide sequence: TGCGCCAGCAGCCAGGGCAGAGATCAGCCCCAGCATTTT.

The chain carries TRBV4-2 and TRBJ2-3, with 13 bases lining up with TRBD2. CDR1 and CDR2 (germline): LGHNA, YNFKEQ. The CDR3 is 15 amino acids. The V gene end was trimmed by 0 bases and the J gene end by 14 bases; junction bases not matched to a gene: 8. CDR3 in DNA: TGTGCCAGCAGCCAAGAACTAGCGGGGGGGACACCGTGGTATTTT. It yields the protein CASSQELAGGTPWYF.

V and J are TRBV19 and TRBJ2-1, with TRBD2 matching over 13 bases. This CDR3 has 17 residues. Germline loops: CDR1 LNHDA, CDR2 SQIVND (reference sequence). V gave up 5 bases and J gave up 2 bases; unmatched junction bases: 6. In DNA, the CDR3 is TGTGCCAGTAGTTCCCCCGGGACTAGCGGGACCTACAATGAGCAGTTCTTC. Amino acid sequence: CASSSPGTSGTYNEQFF.

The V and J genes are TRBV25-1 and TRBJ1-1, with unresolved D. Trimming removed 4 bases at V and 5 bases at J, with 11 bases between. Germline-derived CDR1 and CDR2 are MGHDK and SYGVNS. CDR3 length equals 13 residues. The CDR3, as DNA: TGTGCCAGCAGTGGCCCCCCGCGGACTGAAGCTTTCTTT. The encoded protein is CASSGPPRTEAFF.

CDR3 loop: CASSSGTSGGHGELFF. CDR3 nucleotide sequence: TGTGCCAGCAGTTCCGGGACTAGCGGGGGGCACGGGGAGCTGTTTTTT. The chain carries TRBV7-2 and TRBJ2-2; 15 bases match TRBD2. CDR1 is SGHTA, CDR2 FQGNSA, per germline. This CDR3 is 16 amino acids long. With 6 bases clipped from V and 7 bases from J, the junction kept 6 bases outside the gene matches.

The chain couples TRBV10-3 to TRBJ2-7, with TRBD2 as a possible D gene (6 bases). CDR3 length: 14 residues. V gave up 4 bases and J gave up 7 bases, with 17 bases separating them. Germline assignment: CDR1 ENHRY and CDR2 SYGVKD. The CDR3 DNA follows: TGTGCCATCAGTGCCTCGGGGGAGGATTCGGAGCAGTACTTC. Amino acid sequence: CAISASGEDSEQYF.

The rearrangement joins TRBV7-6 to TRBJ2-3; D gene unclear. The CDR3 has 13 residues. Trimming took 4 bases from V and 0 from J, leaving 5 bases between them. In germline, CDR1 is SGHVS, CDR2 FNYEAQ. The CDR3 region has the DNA TGTGCCAGCAGCTCCCCTAGCACAGATACGCAGTATTTT. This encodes CASSSPSTDTQYF.

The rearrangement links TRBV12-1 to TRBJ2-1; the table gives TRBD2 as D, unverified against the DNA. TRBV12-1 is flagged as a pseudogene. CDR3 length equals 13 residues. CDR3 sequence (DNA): TGTGCCAGCAGCTTTAGGTGGGGGGGTGAGCAGTTCTTC. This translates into CASSFRWGGEQFF.

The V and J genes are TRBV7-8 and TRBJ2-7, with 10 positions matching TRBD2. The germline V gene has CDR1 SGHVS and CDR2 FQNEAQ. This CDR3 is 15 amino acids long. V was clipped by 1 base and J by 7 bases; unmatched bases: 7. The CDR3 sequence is CASSLGLAGAREQYF. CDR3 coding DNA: TGTGCCAGCAGCTTAGGGCTAGCGGGGGCCAGGGAGCAGTACTTC.

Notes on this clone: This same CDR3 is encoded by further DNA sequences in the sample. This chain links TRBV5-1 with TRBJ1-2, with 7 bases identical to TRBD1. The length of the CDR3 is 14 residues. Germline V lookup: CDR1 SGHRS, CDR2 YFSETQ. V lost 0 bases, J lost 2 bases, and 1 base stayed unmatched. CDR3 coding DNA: TGCGCCAGCAGCTTGGACAGGGGAAACTATGGCTACACCTTC. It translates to CASSLDRGNYGYTF.

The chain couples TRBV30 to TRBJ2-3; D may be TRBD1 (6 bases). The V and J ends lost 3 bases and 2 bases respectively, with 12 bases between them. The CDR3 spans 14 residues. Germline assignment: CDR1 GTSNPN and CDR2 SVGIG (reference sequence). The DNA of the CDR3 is TGTGCCTGGAGCCAGGGGACGAACACAGATACGCAGTATTTT. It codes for CAWSQGTNTDTQYF.

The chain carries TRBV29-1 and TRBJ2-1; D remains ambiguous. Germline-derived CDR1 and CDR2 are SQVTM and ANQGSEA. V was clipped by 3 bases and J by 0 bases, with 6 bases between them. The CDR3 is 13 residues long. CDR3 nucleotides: TGCAGCGTTGACACCTACTCCTACAATGAGCAGTTCTTC. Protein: CSVDTYSYNEQFF.

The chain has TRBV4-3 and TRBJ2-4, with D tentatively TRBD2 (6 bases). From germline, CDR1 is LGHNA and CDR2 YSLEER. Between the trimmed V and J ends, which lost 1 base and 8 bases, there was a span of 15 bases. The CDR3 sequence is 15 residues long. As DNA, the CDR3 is TGCGCCAGCAGCCAAGGTGCGGCGGGAAGAGACATTCAGTACTTC. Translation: CASSQGAAGRDIQYF.

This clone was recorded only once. The CDR3: CASSQMGGYSNQPQHF. The CDR3 DNA sequence: TGTGCCAGCTCACAAATGGGAGGTTATAGCAATCAGCCCCAGCATTTT. V is TRBV18 and J is TRBJ1-5; D gene unclear. This CDR3 spans 16 amino acids. In germline, CDR1 is KGHSH, CDR2 LQKENI. V was pared by 4 bases and J by 0 bases, with 13 bases between.

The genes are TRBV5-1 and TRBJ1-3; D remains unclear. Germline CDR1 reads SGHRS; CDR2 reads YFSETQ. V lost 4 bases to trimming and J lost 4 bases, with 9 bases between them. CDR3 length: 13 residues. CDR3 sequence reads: CASSPAGGNTIYF. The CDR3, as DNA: TGCGCCAGCAGCCCGGCAGGCGGAAACACCATATATTTT.

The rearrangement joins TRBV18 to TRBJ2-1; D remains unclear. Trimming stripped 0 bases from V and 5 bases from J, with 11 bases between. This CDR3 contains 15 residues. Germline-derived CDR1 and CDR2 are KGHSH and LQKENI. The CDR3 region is CASSPPTWQNNEQFF. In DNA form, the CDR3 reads TGTGCCAGCTCACCACCTACCTGGCAGAACAATGAGCAGTTCTTC. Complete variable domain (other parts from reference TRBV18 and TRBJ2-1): NAGVMQNPRHLVRRRGQEARLRCSPMKGHSHVYWYRQLPEEGLKFMVYLQKENIIDESGMPKERFSAEFPKEGPSILRIQQVVRGDSAAYFCASSPPTWQNNEQFFGPGTRLTVL.

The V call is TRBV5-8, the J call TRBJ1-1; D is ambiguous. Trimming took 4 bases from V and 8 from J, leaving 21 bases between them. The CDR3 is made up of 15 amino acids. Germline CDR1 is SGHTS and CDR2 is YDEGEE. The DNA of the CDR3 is TGTGCCAGCAGCGTGGGATACGGACGGGAGAACGAAGCTTTCTTT. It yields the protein CASSVGYGRENEAFF.

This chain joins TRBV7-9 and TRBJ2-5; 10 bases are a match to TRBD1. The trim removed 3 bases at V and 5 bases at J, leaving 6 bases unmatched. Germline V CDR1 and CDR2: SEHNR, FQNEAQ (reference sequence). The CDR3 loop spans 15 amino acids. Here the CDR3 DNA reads TGTGCCAGCAGCTTTGGGACAGGGGTCTGGGAGACCCAGTACTTC. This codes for CASSFGTGVWETQYF.

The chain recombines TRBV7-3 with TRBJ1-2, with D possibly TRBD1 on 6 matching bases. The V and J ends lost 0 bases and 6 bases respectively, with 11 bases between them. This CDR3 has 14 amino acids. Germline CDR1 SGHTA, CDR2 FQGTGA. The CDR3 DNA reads TGTGCCAGCAGCTTAACGGGGGCGGGTGATGGCTACACCTTC. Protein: CASSLTGAGDGYTF.

The CDR3 is CASSDRPGQGYEQYF. Written as DNA, the CDR3 is TGTGCCAGCAGTGACCGACCGGGACAGGGGTACGAGCAGTACTTC. The chain joins TRBV28 to TRBJ2-7; TRBD1 matches 10 bases. With 5 bases clipped from V and 4 bases from J, the junction kept 8 bases outside the gene matches. CDR1 MDHEN and CDR2 SYDVKM come from the germline V gene. The CDR3 contains 15 residues.

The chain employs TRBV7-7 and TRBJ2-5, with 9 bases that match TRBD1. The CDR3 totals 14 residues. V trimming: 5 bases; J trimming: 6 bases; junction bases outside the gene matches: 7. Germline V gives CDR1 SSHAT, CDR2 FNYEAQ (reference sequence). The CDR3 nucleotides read TGTGCCAGCAGCCCACAGGGGGCAAGGCAGACCCAGTACTTC. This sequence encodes CASSPQGARQTQYF.

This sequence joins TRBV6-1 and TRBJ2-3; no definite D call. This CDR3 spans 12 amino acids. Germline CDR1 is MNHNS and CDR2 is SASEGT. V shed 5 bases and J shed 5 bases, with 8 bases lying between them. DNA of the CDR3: TGTGCCAGCAGTCAAACTATAGATACGCAGTATTTT. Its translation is CASSQTIDTQYF.

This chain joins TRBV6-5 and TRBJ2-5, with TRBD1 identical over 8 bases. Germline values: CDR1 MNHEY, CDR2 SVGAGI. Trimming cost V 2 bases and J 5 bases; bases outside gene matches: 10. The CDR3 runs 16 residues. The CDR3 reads CASSYDRGRLDETQYF. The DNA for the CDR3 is TGTGCCAGCAGTTACGACAGGGGTCGTCTAGATGAGACCCAGTACTTC.

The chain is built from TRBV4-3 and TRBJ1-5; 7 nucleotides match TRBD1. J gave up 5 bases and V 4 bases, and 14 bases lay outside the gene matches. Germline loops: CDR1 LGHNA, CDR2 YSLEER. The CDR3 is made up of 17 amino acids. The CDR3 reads CASSLKPEQGKDQPQHF. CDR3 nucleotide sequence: TGCGCCAGCAGCCTTAAGCCAGAACAGGGGAAGGATCAGCCCCAGCATTTT.

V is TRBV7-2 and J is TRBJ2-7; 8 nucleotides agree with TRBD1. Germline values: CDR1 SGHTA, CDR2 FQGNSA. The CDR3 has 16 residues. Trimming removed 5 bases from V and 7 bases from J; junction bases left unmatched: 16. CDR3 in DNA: TGTGCCAGCAGCCCAACATTCCAGGGGGCGGGTGGGGAGCAGTACTTC. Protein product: CASSPTFQGAGGEQYF.

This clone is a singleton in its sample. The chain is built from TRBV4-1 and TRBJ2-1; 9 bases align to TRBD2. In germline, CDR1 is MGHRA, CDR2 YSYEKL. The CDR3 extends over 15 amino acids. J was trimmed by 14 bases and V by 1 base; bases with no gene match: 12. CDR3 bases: TGCGCCAGCAGCCAAGGTACTGGACTAGCGAGAGCGGAGTTCTTC. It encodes CASSQGTGLARAEFF.